These 7 T cell receptor beta chains were sequenced from one sample in a study of blood T cell repertoires in COVID-19 (dated by TCRdb to 2018 to 2020). Libraries were constructed by the immunoSEQ multiplex PCR assay. The immuneACCESS repertoire file appears here via TCRdb, limited to in-frame rearrangements. These files lack a portion of the clones; in checked studies, under half of the deficit traces to unresolved V genes, and the cause of the others is not known. This sample holds roughly 80,000 clones; roughly 90% were observed only once. The ten largest clonotypes hold roughly a sixth of the sample. The specimen was peripheral blood. The source of these receptors is a man older than 75 in a cohort sampled during active COVID-19.

This clone was recorded at least ten times. This sequence joins TRBV24-1 and TRBJ1-5; D might be TRBD1 (5 bases). The CDR3 length is 13 residues. V was trimmed by 9 bases and J by 0 bases, leaving 8 bases between them. CDR1 is KGHDR, CDR2 SFDVKD, per germline. For the CDR3, the DNA is TGTGCCACCCAGGGTGATAGCAATCAGCCCCAGCATTTT. It specifies CATQGDSNQPQHF.

The sample holds a few counts of this clone. The J gene is TRBJ1-2, the V gene TRBV3-1 (or the pseudogene TRBV3-2), with TRBD1 identical over 8 bases. This CDR3 spans 12 amino acids. Germline V gene data show CDR1 as LGHDT and CDR2 as YNNKEL (reference sequence). Unmatched junction bases numbered 4, after V lost 5 bases and J lost 8 bases. CDR3 amino acids: CASSRQGSGYTF. The CDR3 coding sequence is TGTGCCAGCAGCAGACAGGGGAGCGGCTACACCTTC.

The V call is TRBV10-3, the J call TRBJ1-1; no definite D call. The CDR3 contains 16 residues. V was trimmed by 0 bases and J by 11 bases, leaving 22 bases between them. From germline, CDR1 is ENHRY and CDR2 SYGVKD. CDR3: CAISESLQWAEGGAFF. In nucleotides, the CDR3 is TGTGCCATCAGTGAGTCGTTACAGTGGGCCGAAGGTGGGGCTTTCTTT.

The J gene is TRBJ2-1, the V gene TRBV15, with TRBD2 matching 7 bases. The CDR3 is 18 residues long. CDR1 and CDR2 from the germline V gene are LNHNV and YYDKDF (reference sequence). J was trimmed by 0 bases and V by 5 bases; bases with no gene match: 13. The CDR3, as DNA: TGTGCCACCAGCTCCCGAGCGGGGAGGCTAAGCTCCTACAATGAGCAGTTCTTC. Its translation: CATSSRAGRLSSYNEQFF. Using reference TRBV15 and TRBJ2-1 for the parts outside the CDR3, the full variable domain is DAMVIQNPRYQVTQFGKPVTLSCSQTLNHNVMYWYQQKSSQAPKLLFHYYDKDFNNEADTPDNFQSRRPNTSFCFLDIRSPGLGDTAMYLCATSSRAGRLSSYNEQFFGPGTRLTVL.

V and J are TRBV5-1 and TRBJ2-2; perhaps TRBD2 as D (5 bases). V lost 0 bases and J lost 7, with 10 bases in between. Germline V gene lookup returns CDR1 SGHRS and CDR2 YFSETQ. The CDR3 covers 14 residues. In nucleotides, the CDR3 is TGCGCCAGCAGCTTGGTTCCGGGGTACGGGGAGCTGTTTTTT. Its translation is CASSLVPGYGELFF.

This chain connects TRBV19 to TRBJ2-7; the D gene is possibly TRBD2 (6 bases). Germline CDR1 LNHDA, CDR2 SQIVND (reference sequence). The CDR3 extends over 16 amino acids. V was pared by 4 bases and J by 3 bases, with 19 bases between. CDR3 sequence: CASSTGTGAAVYEQYV. CDR3 in DNA: TGTGCCAGTAGTACAGGGACTGGGGCAGCGGTCTACGAGCAGTACGTC.

The V call is TRBV6-1, the J call TRBJ1-2, with D maybe TRBD1 (6 bases). With 1 base removed from V and 2 bases from J, the gap between germline ends came to 11 bases. The CDR3 is made up of 15 amino acids. Germline values: CDR1 MNHNS, CDR2 SASEGT. The CDR3 DNA sequence: TGTGCCAGCAGTGAAGTGCACACAGGGAACTATGGCTACACCTTC. Translating gives CASSEVHTGNYGYTF.